One T cell receptor beta chain is described in this entry. The record originates from a study of blood T cell repertoires in COVID-19. Study-wide background: Samples representing acute and convalescent COVID-19 were sourced from the United States, Italy and Spain. T cells, B-cell-depleted T cells, or PBMCs provided the cDNA or gDNA that served as material.

As originally analysed: Amplified reference gene primers provided the basis for estimating nucleated cell counts. Libraries were prepared by immunoSEQ multiplex PCR; TCRdb keeps only in-frame clonotypes and omits some of them. V and J calls and clone size are given by that table; D and trimming were obtained from the DNA. The sample lists about 55,000 clones, around 90% occurring once. The CDR3 runs 13 residues. Per the germline V gene, CDR1 is SGHNT and CDR2 is YYREEE (reference sequence). V was trimmed by 3 bases and J by 8 bases, leaving 11 bases between them. The Seattle site enrolled patients during active infection and followed them longitudinally.

The receptor was isolated from a man aged 40-49 years with COVID-19, enrolled during active disease. This rearrangement joins TRBV5-4 to TRBJ1-4; D possibly corresponds to TRBD1 (5 bases). The sequencing sample was made of peripheral blood. CDR3 nucleotide sequence: TGTGCCAGCAGCTCCGGGACTAGGGAAAAACTGTTTTTT. It is translated as CASSSGTREKLFF.